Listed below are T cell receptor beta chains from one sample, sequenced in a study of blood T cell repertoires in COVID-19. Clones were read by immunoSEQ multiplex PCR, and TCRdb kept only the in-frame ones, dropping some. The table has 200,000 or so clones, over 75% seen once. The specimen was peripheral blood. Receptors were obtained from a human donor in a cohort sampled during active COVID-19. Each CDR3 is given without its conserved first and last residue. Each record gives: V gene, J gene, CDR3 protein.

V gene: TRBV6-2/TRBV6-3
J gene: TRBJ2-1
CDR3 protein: ASSYLAGGYNEQF

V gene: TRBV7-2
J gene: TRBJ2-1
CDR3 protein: ASSPRTSGRRGHEQF

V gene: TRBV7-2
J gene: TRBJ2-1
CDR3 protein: ASSRGGSYNEQF

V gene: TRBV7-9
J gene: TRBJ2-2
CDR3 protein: ASSGPGTGGTGELF

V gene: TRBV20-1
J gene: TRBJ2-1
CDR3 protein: SASRPGRPNTLTYNEQF

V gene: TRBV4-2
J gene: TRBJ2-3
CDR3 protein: ASSQDRAGGGTDTQY

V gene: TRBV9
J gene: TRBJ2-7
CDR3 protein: ASSVGGRSYEQY

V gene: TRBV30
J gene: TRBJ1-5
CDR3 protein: AWSPLDRDLSNQPQH

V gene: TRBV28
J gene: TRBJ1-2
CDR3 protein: ASSVQALRLYGYT

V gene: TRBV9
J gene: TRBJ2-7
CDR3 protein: AIRETEGCYEQY

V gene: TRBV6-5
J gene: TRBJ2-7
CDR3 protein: ASSSPGLAHYEQY

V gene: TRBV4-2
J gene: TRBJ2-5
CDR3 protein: ASSQEVSGTPRETQY

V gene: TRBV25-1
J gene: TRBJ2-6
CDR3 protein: ASSSGQGGSGANVLT

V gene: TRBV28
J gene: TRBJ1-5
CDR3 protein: ASSSKRPQH

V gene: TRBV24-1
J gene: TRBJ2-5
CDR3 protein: ATSDPGQGETQY

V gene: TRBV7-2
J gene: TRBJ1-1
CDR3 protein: ASSFGRVRGTEAF

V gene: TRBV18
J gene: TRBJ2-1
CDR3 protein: ASSPPGAPGNEQF

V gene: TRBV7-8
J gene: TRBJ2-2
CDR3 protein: ASSLLGTTAGELF

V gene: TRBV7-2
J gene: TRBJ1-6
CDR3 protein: ASSKRQTNVNSPLH

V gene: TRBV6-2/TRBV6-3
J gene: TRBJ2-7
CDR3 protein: ASSSNRDTRYEQY

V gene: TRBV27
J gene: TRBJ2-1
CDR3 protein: ASSLTRSPWREGPVEQF

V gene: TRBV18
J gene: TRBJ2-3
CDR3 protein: ASSLGGADTQY

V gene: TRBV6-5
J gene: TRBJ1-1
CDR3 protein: ASTDNRILNTEAF

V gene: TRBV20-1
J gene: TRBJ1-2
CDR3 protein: SASIAGGRGYGYT

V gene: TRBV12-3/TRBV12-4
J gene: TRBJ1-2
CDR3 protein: ASSLSRNYGYT

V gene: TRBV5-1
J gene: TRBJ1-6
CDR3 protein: ASSLAGRQSPLH

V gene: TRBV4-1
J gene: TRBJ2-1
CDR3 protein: ASSQSGTSGRAAQF

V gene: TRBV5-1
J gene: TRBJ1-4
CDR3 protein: ASSERSGGSWEKLF

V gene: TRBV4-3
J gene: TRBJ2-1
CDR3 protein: ASSQNSGRKLNEQF

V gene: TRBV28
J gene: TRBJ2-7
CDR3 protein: ASSPGDRDNEQY

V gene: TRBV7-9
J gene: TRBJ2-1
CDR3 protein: ASSSLLAVAYNEQF

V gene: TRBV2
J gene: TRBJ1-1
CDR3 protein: ASSPALQGITEAF

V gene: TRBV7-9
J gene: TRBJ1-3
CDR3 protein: ASSLNRGSGNSGNTIY

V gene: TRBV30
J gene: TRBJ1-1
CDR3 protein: AWMEEGRTEAF

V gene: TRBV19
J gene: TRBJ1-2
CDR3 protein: ASSNTANYGYT

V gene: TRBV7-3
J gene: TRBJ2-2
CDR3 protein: ASSKDRENTGELF

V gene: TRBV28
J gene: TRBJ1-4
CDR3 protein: ASSPDRAPTNEKLF

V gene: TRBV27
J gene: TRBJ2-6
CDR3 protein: ASSLYSYSGANVLT

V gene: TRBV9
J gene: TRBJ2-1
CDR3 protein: ASSSGTSQNEQF

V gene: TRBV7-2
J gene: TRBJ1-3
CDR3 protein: ASSPTQGRSGNTIY

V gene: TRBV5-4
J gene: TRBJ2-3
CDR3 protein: ASSLGQGSTDTQY

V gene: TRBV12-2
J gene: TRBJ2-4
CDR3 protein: ASRHWLAKNIQY

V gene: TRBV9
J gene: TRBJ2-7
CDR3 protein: ASSVDGQVSYEQY

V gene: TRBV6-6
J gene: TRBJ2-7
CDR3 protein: ASSLFSGSYEQY

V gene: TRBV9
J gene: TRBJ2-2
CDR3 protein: ASSFTDRGKTGELF

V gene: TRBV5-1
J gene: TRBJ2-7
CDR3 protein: ASSLEGRGYEQY

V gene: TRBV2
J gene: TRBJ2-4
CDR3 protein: ASRPPRLAGVENIQY

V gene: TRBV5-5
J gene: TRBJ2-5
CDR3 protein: ASSSPDRGGSETQY

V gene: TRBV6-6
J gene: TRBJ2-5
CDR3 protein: ASSYSRETQY

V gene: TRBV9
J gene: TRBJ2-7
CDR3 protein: ASSGRGSSYEQY

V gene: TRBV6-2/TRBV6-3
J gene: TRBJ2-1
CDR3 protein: ASSYEGGTYNEQF

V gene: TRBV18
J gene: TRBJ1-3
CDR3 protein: ASSPSYFGNTIY

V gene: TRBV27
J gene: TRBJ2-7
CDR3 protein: ASTGDKHEQY

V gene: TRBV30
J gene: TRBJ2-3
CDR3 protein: AWSVTRTSGRAKDTQY

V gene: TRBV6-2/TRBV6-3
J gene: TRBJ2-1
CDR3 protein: ASSYRGSGDEQF

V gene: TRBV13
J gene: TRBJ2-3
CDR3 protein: ASSFGSDTQY

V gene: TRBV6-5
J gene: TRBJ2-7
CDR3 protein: ASSRSWTGEYEQY

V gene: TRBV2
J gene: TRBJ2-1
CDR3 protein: ASKAGGQNEQF

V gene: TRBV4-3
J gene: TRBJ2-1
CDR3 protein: ASSQEAISSYNEQF